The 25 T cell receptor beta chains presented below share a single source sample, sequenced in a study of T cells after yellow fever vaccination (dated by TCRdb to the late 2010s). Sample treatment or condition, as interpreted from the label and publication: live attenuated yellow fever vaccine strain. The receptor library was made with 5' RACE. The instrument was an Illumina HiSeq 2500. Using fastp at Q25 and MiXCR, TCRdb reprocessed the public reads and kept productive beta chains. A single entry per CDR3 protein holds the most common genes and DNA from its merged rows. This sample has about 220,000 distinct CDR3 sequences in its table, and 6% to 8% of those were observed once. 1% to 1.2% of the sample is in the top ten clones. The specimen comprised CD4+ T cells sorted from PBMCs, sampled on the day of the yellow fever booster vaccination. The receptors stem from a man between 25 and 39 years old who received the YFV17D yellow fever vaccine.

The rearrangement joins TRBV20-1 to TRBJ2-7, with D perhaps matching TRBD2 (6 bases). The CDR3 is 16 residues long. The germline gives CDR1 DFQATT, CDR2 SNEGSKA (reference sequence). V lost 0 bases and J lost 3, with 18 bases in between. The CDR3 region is CSARDRRAGGGYEQYF. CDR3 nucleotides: TGCAGTGCTAGAGATCGTCGAGCGGGCGGCGGCTACGAGCAGTACTTC.

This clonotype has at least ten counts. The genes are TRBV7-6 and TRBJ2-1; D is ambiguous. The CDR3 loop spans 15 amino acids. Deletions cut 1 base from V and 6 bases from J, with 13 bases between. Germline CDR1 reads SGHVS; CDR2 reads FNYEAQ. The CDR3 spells CASSLEAGLTNEQFF. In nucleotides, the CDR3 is TGTGCCAGCAGCTTAGAGGCAGGCCTAACCAATGAGCAGTTCTTC.

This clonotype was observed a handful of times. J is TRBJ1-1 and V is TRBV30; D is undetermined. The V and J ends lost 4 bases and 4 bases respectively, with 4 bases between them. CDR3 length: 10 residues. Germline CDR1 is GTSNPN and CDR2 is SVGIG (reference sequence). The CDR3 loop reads CAWKGTEAFF. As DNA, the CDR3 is TGTGCCTGGAAGGGCACTGAAGCTTTCTTT.

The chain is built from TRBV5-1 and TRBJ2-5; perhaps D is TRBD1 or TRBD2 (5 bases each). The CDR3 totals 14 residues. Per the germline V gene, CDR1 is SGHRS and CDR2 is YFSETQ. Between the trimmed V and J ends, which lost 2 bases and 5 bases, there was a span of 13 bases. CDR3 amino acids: CASSLGRGDETQYF. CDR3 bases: TGCGCCAGCAGCTTAGGCCGAGGGGACGAGACCCAGTACTTC.

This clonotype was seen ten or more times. The CDR3 is CASSKSTQETQYF. The CDR3 DNA is TGTGCCAGCTCAAAGTCGACCCAAGAGACCCAGTACTTC. The rearrangement joins TRBV27 to TRBJ2-5; D is unclear. The germline V gene has CDR1 MNHEY and CDR2 SMNVEV (reference sequence). Trimming shortened V by 8 bases and J by 1 base, and 11 bases separated the two germline ends. CDR3 size: 13 residues.

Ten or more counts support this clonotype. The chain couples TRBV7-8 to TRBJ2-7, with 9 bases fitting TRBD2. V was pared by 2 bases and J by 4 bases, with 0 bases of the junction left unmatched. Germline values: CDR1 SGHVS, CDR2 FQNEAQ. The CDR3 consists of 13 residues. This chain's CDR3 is CASSLSGRYEQYF. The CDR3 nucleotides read TGTGCCAGCAGCTTAAGCGGGAGGTACGAGCAGTACTTC.

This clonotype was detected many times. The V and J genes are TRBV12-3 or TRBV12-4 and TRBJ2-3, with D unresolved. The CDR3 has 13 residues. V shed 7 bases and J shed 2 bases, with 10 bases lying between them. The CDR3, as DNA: TGTGCCAGCACCTGGGCCCCCACAGATACGCAGTATTTT. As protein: CASTWAPTDTQYF.

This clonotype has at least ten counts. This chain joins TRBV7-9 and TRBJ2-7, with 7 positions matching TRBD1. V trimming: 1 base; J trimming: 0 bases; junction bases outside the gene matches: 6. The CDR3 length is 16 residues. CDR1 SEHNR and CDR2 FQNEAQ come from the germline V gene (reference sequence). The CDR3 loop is CASSLGGQSSSYEQYF. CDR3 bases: TGTGCCAGCAGCTTAGGGGGACAGAGCAGCTCCTACGAGCAGTACTTC.

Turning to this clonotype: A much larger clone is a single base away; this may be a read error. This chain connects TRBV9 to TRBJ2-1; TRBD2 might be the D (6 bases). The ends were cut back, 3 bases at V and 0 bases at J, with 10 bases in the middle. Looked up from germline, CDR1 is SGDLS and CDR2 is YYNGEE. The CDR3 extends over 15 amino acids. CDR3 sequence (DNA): TGTGCCAGCAGCGCCAGCGGGTGCTCCTACAATGAGCAGTTCTTC. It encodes CASSASGCSYNEQFF. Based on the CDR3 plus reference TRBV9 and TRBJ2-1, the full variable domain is DSGVTQTPKHLITATGQRVTLRCSPRSGDLSVYWYQQSLDQGLQFLIQYYNGEERAKGNILERFSAQQFPDLHSELNLSSLELGDSALYFCASSASGCSYNEQFFGPGTRLTVL.

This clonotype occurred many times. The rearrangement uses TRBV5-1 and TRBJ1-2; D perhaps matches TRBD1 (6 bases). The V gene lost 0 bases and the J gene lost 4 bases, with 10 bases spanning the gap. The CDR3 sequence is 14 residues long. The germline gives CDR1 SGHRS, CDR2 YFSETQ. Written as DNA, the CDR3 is TGCGCCAGCAGCTTGGGGGGGCGCACCTATGGCTACACCTTC. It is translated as CASSLGGRTYGYTF.

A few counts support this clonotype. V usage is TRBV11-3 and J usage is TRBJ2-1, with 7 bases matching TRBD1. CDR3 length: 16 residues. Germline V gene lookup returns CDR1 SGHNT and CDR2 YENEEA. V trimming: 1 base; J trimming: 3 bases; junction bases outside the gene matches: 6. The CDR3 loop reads CASSLGGGTDYNEQFF. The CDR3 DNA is TGTGCCAGCAGCTTAGGAGGTGGGACAGACTACAATGAGCAGTTCTTC.

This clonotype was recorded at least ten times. The CDR3 DNA reads TGTGCCAGCAGCCTTGTAGCGGGAGACTACAATGAGCAGTTCTTC. Translated: CASSLVAGDYNEQFF. The J gene is TRBJ2-1, the V gene TRBV7-2, with TRBD2 identical over 9 bases. The CDR3 has 15 amino acids. V lost 5 bases to trimming and J lost 3 bases; unmatched junction nucleotides: 5. CDR1 and CDR2 from the germline V gene are SGHTA and FQGNSA.

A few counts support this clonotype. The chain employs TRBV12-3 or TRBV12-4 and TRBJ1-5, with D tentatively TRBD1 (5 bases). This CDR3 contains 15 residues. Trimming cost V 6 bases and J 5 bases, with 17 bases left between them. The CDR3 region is CASRRAGTEYQPQHF. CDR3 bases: TGTGCCAGCAGAAGAGCAGGGACGGAATATCAGCCCCAGCATTTT.

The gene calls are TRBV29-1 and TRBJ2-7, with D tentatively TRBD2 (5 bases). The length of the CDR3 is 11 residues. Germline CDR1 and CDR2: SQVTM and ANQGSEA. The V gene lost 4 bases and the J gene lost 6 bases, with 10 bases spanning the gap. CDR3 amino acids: CSVGHEGEQYF. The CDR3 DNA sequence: TGCAGCGTTGGACACGAGGGCGAGCAGTACTTC.

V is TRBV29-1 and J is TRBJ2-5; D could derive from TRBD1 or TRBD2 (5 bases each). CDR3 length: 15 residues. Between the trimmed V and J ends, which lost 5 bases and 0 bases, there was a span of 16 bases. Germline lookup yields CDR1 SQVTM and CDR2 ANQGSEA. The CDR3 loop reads CSVYLGAGHQETQYF. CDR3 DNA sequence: TGCAGCGTTTACCTCGGGGCAGGCCACCAAGAGACCCAGTACTTC.

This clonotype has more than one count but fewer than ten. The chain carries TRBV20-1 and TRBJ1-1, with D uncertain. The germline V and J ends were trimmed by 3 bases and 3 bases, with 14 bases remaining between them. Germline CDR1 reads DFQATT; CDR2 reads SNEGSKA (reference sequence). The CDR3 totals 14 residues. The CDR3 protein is CSASPGGVDTEAFF. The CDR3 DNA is TGCAGTGCTAGTCCCGGTGGGGTGGACACTGAAGCTTTCTTT.

The CDR3 region has the DNA TGTGCCAGCAGCCGTACAGGAGTGGCTTTCTTT. Amino acids: CASSRTGVAFF. V usage is TRBV6-5 and J usage is TRBJ1-1, with D possibly matching TRBD1 (5 bases). This CDR3 contains 11 residues. Between the trimmed V and J ends, which lost 6 bases and 11 bases, there was a span of 13 bases. CDR1 MNHEY and CDR2 SVGAGI come from the germline V gene.

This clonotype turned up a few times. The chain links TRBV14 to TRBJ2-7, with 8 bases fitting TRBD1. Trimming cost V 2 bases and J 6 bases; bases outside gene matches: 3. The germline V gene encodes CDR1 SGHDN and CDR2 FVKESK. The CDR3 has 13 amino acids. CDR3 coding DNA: TGTGCCAGCAGCCAACGCAGGGGGCGCGAGCAGTACTTC. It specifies CASSQRRGREQYF.

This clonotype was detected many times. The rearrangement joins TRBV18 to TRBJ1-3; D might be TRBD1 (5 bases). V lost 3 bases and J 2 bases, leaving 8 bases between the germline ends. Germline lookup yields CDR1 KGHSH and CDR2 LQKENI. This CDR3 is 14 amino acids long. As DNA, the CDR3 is TGTGCCAGCTCACCGGGGACGGCTGGAAACACCATATATTTT. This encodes CASSPGTAGNTIYF.

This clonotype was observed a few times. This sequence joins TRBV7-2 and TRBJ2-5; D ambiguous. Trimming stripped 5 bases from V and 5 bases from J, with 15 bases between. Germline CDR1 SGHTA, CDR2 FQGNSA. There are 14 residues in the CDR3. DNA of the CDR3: TGTGCCAGCAGCCCCAGACCTTACGGGGAGACCCAGTACTTC. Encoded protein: CASSPRPYGETQYF.

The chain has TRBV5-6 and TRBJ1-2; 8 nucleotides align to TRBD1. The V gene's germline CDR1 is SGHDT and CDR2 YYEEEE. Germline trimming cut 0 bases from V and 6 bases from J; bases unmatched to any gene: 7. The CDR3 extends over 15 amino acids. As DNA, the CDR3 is TGTGCCAGCAGCTTGGAGGGCAGGGGGCGCGATGGCTACACCTTC. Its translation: CASSLEGRGRDGYTF.

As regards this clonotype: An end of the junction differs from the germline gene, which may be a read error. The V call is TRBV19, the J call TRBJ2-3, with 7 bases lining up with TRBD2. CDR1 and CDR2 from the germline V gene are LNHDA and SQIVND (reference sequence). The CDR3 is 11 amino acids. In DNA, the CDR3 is TGTGCCAGTAGTCCCCGACTAGCTTTGACTTTT. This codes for CASSPRLALTF.

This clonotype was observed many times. The DNA of the CDR3 is TGTGCCAGCAGGGGGACAGGGATATTTGGGGCCAACGTCCTGACTTTC. Translating gives CASRGTGIFGANVLTF. The V call is TRBV12-3 or TRBV12-4, the J call TRBJ2-6; 9 bases map to TRBD1. The V gene end was trimmed by 6 bases and the J gene end by 3 bases; junction bases not matched to a gene: 6. CDR3 size: 16 residues.

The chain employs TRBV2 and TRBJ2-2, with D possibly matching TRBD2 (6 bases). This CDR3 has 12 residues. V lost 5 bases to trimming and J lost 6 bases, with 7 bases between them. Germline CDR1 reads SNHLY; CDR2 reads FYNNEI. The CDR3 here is CASSREAGELFF. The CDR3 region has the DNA TGTGCCAGCAGTAGGGAGGCCGGGGAGCTGTTTTTT.

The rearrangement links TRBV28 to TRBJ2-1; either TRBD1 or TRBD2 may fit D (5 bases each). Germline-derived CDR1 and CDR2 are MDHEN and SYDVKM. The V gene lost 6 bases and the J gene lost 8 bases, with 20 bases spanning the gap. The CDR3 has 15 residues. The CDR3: CASSTSGSRGHEQFF. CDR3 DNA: TGTGCCAGCAGCACCTCGGGCAGCCGGGGCCATGAGCAGTTCTTC.